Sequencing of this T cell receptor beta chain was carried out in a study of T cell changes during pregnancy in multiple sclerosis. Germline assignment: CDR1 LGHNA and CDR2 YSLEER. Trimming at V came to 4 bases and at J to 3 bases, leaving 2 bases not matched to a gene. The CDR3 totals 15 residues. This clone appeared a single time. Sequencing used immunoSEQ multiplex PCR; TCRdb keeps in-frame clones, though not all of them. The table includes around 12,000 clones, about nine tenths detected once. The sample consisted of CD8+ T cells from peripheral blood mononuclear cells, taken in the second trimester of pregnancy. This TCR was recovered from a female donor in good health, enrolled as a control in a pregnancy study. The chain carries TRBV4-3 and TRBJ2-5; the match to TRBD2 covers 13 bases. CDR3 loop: CASSPGTSGKETQYF. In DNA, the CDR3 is TGCGCCAGCAGCCCCGGGACTAGCGGGAAAGAGACCCAGTACTTC.